Listed here are 27 T cell receptor beta chains from one sample, sequenced in a study of glioma-infiltrating T cells. Amplification of TCR alpha and beta CDR3 regions from RNA used iRepertoire nested multiplex PCR. MiXCR was run by TCRdb on the multiplex PCR reads, yielding one entry per CDR3 protein. This sample yields 150,000 to 200,000 distinct CDR3 sequences, of which 25% to 35% are seen a single time; around 20% belongs to the top ten. The sequencing sample was made of glioma tissue, nonneoplastic brain tissue, or PBMCs (not recorded which). These receptors were collected from a human donor with low-grade glioma or glioblastoma, undergoing nonglioma brain surgery, or in good health (not recorded which).

The chain has TRBV27 and TRBJ1-4; 8 positions agree with TRBD1. With V trimmed by 3 bases and J by 10 bases, 10 bases remained unmatched. In germline, CDR1 is MNHEY, CDR2 SMNVEV (reference sequence). The CDR3 is made up of 15 amino acids. CDR3 sequence reads: CASSFTGTGGGKLFF. In DNA form, the CDR3 reads TGTGCCAGCAGTTTCACCGGGACAGGAGGTGGAAAACTGTTTTTT. Complete variable domain (other parts from reference TRBV27 and TRBJ1-4): EAQVTQNPRYLITVTGKKLTVTCSQNMNHEYMSWYRQDPGLGLRQIYYSMNVEVTDKGDVPEGYKVSRKEKRNFPLILESPSPNQTSLYFCASSFTGTGGGKLFFGSGTQLSVL.

This clonotype came up many times. This sequence joins TRBV6-2 or TRBV6-3 and TRBJ2-7; a weak D match, TRBD2 (6 bases). This CDR3 is 14 amino acids long. Between the trimmed V and J ends, which lost 5 bases and 3 bases, there was a span of 14 bases. Germline V lookup: CDR1 MNHEY, CDR2 SVGEGT. In nucleotides, the CDR3 is TGTGCCAGCAGTGACCCGGGAGCGAACTACGAGCAGTACTTC. Its translation: CASSDPGANYEQYF.

This clonotype was recorded many times. V usage is TRBV12-3 or TRBV12-4 and J usage is TRBJ2-3, with TRBD1 matching over 8 bases. This CDR3 has 15 residues. V was pared by 5 bases and J by 2 bases, with 6 bases of the junction left unmatched. Here the CDR3 reads CASSQTGDPTDTQYF. CDR3 coding DNA: TGTGCCAGCAGTCAGACAGGGGACCCCACAGATACGCAGTATTTT.

This clonotype was recorded many times. The V and J genes are TRBV3-1 and TRBJ2-7; the D gene is possibly TRBD1 (6 bases). The germline CDR1 and CDR2 sequences are LGHDT and YNNKEL (reference sequence). This CDR3 is 11 amino acids long. With 5 bases removed from V and 7 bases from J, the gap between germline ends came to 9 bases. The CDR3 loop reads CASSYGTEQYF. The DNA of the CDR3 is TGTGCCAGCAGCTACGGGACAGAGCAGTACTTC.

A remark on this clonotype: A much larger clone differs from this one at a single base, so this may be a read error. The chain recombines TRBV7-3 with TRBJ2-1, with D possibly being TRBD2 (6 bases). CDR3 length equals 15 residues. Between the trimmed V and J ends, which lost 5 bases and 12 bases, there was a span of 23 bases. The germline V gene has CDR1 SGHTA and CDR2 FQGTGA. The CDR3 DNA is TGTGCCAGCAGCCCGAATATCGGGACTGTCGCGGGGCAGTTCTTC. Protein sequence: CASSPNIGTVAGQFF.

This chain uses TRBV6-2 or TRBV6-3 with TRBJ2-3, with 8 bases fitting TRBD1. In germline, CDR1 is MNHEY, CDR2 SVGEGT. The CDR3 consists of 15 residues. With 7 bases clipped from V and 4 bases from J, the junction kept 10 bases outside the gene matches. The CDR3 DNA reads TGTGCCAGCATTCCTGGGGCAGGGGGCCCAGATACGCAGTATTTT. Translation: CASIPGAGGPDTQYF.

The table lists this clonotype with many counts. The chain carries TRBV3-1 and TRBJ2-5; 8 nucleotides line up with TRBD1. Trimming removed 8 bases from V and 3 bases from J; junction bases left unmatched: 5. The CDR3 is 13 amino acids. Germline CDR1 is LGHDT and CDR2 is YNNKEL (reference sequence). The CDR3 nucleotides read TGTGCCAGCCTAAAACAGGGGGAAGAGACCCAGTACTTC. It is translated as CASLKQGEETQYF.

To note about this clonotype: A single base separates this from a much larger clone, so it may be a read error. V is TRBV7-3 and J is TRBJ2-7; D not certain. The CDR3 covers 15 residues. Germline CDR1 SGHTA, CDR2 FQGTGA. In DNA form, the CDR3 reads TGTGCCAGCATCTTACAGCCAATTACGTCCTACGAGCAGTACTTC. Amino acids: CASILQPITSYEQYF.

In this sample, this clonotype turned up a few times. V is TRBV3-1 and J is TRBJ2-7, with TRBD1 matching 9 bases. Losses at the gene ends were 4 bases for V and 0 bases for J; bases not matched to a gene: 7. Germline V gene data show CDR1 as LGHDT and CDR2 as YNNKEL (reference sequence). The length of the CDR3 is 16 residues. The CDR3 region has the DNA TGTGCCAGCAGCCGGACAGGGGCCCTGCTCTCCTACGAGCAGTACTTC. It encodes CASSRTGALLSYEQYF.

With regard to this clonotype: The DNA is left out, because the CDR3 cannot be placed on it with certainty; the CDR3 is given as TCRdb lists it. The CDR3 loop is CSAPPQTSVYFCASTQFPYNEQFF. This chain links TRBV20-1 with TRBJ2-1. The CDR3 has 24 residues if both end residues are counted. Germline CDR1 and CDR2: DFQATT and SNEGSKA (reference sequence).

The chain has TRBV12-3 or TRBV12-4 and TRBJ1-1; TRBD1 might be the D (5 bases). The CDR3 spans 16 residues. The V end was cut by 5 bases, the J end by 2 bases, with 18 bases between. CDR3 in amino acids: CASSPWDLGGNTEAFF. DNA for the CDR3: TGTGCCAGCAGTCCCTGGGACCTTGGTGGAAACACTGAAGCTTTCTTT.

With respect to this clonotype: A read error may be the cause here, since a much bigger clone is one base away. The chain joins TRBV20-1 to TRBJ1-4; 10 bases agree with TRBD1. The CDR3 length is 13 residues. Germline loops: CDR1 DFQATT, CDR2 SNEGSKA (reference sequence). V shed 5 bases and J 6 bases; nucleotides not matched to a gene: 3. CDR3 sequence: CSAPDRGHEKLFF. DNA for the CDR3: TGCAGTGCTCCCGACAGGGGGCATGAAAAACTGTTTTTT.

A word on this clonotype: A much larger clone differs from this one at a single base, so this may be a read error. This sequence joins TRBV7-2 and TRBJ2-2; D might be TRBD1 (5 bases). The V and J ends lost 0 bases and 6 bases respectively, with 11 bases between them. Germline values: CDR1 SGHTA, CDR2 FQGNSA. The CDR3 contains 15 residues. In DNA form, the CDR3 reads TGTGCCAGCAGCTTAGCGCATCAGGGTGCCGGGGAGCTGTTTTTT. This translates into CASSLAHQGAGELFF.

The DNA of the CDR3 is TGTGCCAACAGCCCAGACAGGGTGTGGACTGAAGCTTTCTTT. As protein: CANSPDRVWTEAFF. The J gene is TRBJ1-1, the V gene TRBV6-6; 7 bases agree with TRBD1. This CDR3 comprises 14 residues. Germline V lookup: CDR1 MNHNY, CDR2 SVGAGI (reference sequence). V shed 10 bases and J 5 bases; nucleotides not matched to a gene: 13.

The chain combines TRBV15 with TRBJ2-7, with TRBD2 identical over 13 bases. Germline V gene data show CDR1 as LNHNV and CDR2 as YYDKDF (reference sequence). The CDR3 extends over 15 amino acids. The ends lost 3 bases at V and 3 bases at J; junction bases unmatched: 2. The chain's CDR3 is CATSRRTSGSYEQYF. The CDR3 coding sequence is TGTGCCACCAGCAGGAGGACTAGCGGGAGCTACGAGCAGTACTTC.

As DNA, the CDR3 is TGCAGCGTTCAAGCGGCGAGCACAGATACGCAGTATTTT. Its translation is CSVQAASTDTQYF. This sequence joins TRBV29-1 and TRBJ2-3, with a weak D call TRBD2 (5 bases). V dropped 5 bases and J dropped 0 bases, with 9 bases sitting between them. CDR1 is SQVTM, CDR2 ANQGSEA, per germline. The CDR3 runs to 13 residues.

This clonotype came up many times. The chain links TRBV20-1 to TRBJ1-2, with 7 bases fitting TRBD1. This CDR3 contains 15 residues. Trimming took 0 bases from V and 0 from J; bases not matched to a gene: 4. Germline V gene lookup returns CDR1 DFQATT and CDR2 SNEGSKA (reference sequence). Here the CDR3 DNA reads TGCAGTGCTAGAGAAGGACAGGCTTCTAACTATGGCTACACCTTC. Residues: CSAREGQASNYGYTF.

This clonotype was observed many times. The V and J genes are TRBV7-2 and TRBJ2-5; a possible D gene is TRBD1 (6 bases). Germline assignment: CDR1 SGHTA and CDR2 FQGNSA. V lost 5 bases and J lost 1, with 11 bases in between. This CDR3 is 14 amino acids long. DNA for the CDR3: TGTGCCAGCAGCCCAAGGGGGACCCAAGAGACCCAGTACTTC. Translated: CASSPRGTQETQYF.

About this clonotype: A much larger clone differs by one base, so this may be a read error. V and J are TRBV12-3 or TRBV12-4 and TRBJ1-2; no definite D call. The V and J ends lost 7 bases and 4 bases respectively, with 13 bases between them. The CDR3 totals 13 residues. DNA of the CDR3: TGTGCCAGCACTGGATTCGAGGGCTATGGCTACACCTTC. Translating it yields CASTGFEGYGYTF.

This clonotype has a handful of counts. The chain has TRBV19 and TRBJ1-5, with a weak D call TRBD1 (6 bases). CDR1 is LNHDA, CDR2 SQIVND, per germline (reference sequence). Trimming left V 1 base short and J 0 bases short, with 10 bases between. This CDR3 spans 16 amino acids. The CDR3 nucleotides are TGTGCCAGTAGTATAGCGCGGGGGCGTAGCAATCAGCCCCAGCATTTT. Protein product: CASSIARGRSNQPQHF.

In the case of this clonotype: At one boundary the junction diverges from the germline segment, which might be a read error. V is TRBV2 and J is TRBJ2-1; D remains ambiguous. Germline V gene data show CDR1 as SNHLY and CDR2 as FYNNEI. The CDR3 runs to 15 residues. The chain's CDR3 is CVSSESKGSSYEQFF. Written as DNA, the CDR3 is TGTGTCAGCAGTGAATCTAAGGGAAGCTCCTACGAGCAGTTCTTC.

The J gene is TRBJ2-3, the V gene TRBV19; a weak D match, TRBD2 (6 bases). V dropped 5 bases and J dropped 3 bases, with 12 bases sitting between them. The CDR3 runs 14 residues. Germline V gene lookup returns CDR1 LNHDA and CDR2 SQIVND (reference sequence). The chain's CDR3 is CASSGSGDTDTQYF. CDR3 coding DNA: TGTGCCAGTAGTGGGTCGGGGGATACAGATACGCAGTATTTT.

This chain connects TRBV20-1 to TRBJ2-3; TRBD1 matches at 8 bases. V trimming: 5 bases; J trimming: 2 bases; junction bases outside the gene matches: 3. The CDR3 loop spans 13 amino acids. Per germline, CDR1 DFQATT and CDR2 SNEGSKA (reference sequence). The CDR3 loop is CSADRGSTDTQYF. CDR3 bases: TGCAGTGCTGACAGGGGCTCCACAGATACGCAGTATTTT.

The V call is TRBV6-5, the J call TRBJ1-1; tentatively, D is TRBD1 (5 bases). Germline V lookup: CDR1 MNHEY, CDR2 SVGAGI. The CDR3 is made up of 13 amino acids. CDR3 in amino acids: CVSSYDSSTEAFF. CDR3 nucleotide sequence: TGTGTTAGCAGTTACGACAGCTCAACCGAAGCTTTCTTT.

This clonotype was counted ten times or more. The chain couples TRBV27 to TRBJ2-1; TRBD2 matches at 11 bases. The germline gives CDR1 MNHEY, CDR2 SMNVEV (reference sequence). The length of the CDR3 is 20 residues. Trimming at V came to 5 bases and at J to 6 bases, leaving 21 bases not matched to a gene. The CDR3 DNA reads TGTGCCAGCAGTCTACGGTTAGCGGGAGGGAGGGCAGTGGGATTCAATGAGCAGTTCTTC. Amino acid sequence: CASSLRLAGGRAVGFNEQFF.

The sample holds many counts of this clonotype. The chain's CDR3 is CASSIGFSSNQPQHF. CDR3 in DNA: TGTGCCAGTAGTATAGGTTTCAGTTCCAATCAGCCCCAGCATTTT. V usage is TRBV19 and J usage is TRBJ1-5; D uncertain. Germline V gene data show CDR1 as LNHDA and CDR2 as SQIVND (reference sequence). The V gene lost 1 base and the J gene lost 3 bases, with 10 bases spanning the gap. The CDR3 totals 15 residues.

To note about this clonotype: One end of the junction does not line up with germline, which may come from a read error. The chain carries TRBV6-6 and TRBJ2-3; D perhaps matches TRBD1 (5 bases). The CDR3 consists of 17 residues. CDR1 and CDR2 from the germline V gene are MNHNY and SVGAGI (reference sequence). The CDR3 region is CAISACLGARGTDTQYF. As DNA, the CDR3 is TGTGCCATCAGTGCCTGCCTAGGGGCCAGGGGCACAGATACGCAGTATTTT.